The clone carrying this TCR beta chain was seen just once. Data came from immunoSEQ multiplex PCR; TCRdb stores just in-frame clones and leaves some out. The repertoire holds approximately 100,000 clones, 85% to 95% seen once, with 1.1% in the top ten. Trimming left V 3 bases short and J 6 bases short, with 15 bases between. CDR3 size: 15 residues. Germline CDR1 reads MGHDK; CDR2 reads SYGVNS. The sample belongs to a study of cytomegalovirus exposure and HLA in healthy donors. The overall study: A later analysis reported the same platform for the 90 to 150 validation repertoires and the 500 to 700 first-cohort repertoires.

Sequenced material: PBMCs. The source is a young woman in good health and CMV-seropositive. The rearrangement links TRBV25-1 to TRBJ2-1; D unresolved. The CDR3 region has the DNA TGTGCCAGCAGTGATAGCAACGAGGTGGGCAATGAGCAGTTCTTC. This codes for CASSDSNEVGNEQFF.